Listed below are T cell receptor beta chains from one sample, sequenced in a study of beta chain features in type 1 diabetes. Sequenced by immunoSEQ multiplex PCR; TCRdb stores in-frame clones only, minus some. Of more than 300,000 clones in the sample, roughly 9.8% were seen once. The sample consisted of central memory CD4+ T cells from blood. These TCRs come from a man in his thirties or forties with type 1 diabetes. CDR3s include the opening cysteine and the closing phenylalanine or tryptophan. The D gene is left open where the match is weak. A row's size may be missing; if present it is once, few, many or a size class.

v_gene,d_gene,abundance,j_gene,CDR3nt,CDR3aa
TRBV6-5,-,-,TRBJ2-1,TGTGCCAGCAGTTCCCGGCTAGCGTATGAGCAGTTCTTC,CASSSRLAYEQFF
TRBV5-1,TRBD2,many,TRBJ2-1,TGCGCCAGCAGCTGGACTAGCGGGAAATGGAATGAGCAGTTCTTC,CASSWTSGKWNEQFF
TRBV7-9,TRBD2,many,TRBJ2-1,TGTGCCAGCAGTATGGGAGGGATTGGGAATGAGCAGTTCTTC,CASSMGGIGNEQFF
TRBV6-1,-,-,TRBJ1-1,TGTGCCACCCGCGGACAGTTGAACACTGAAGCTTTCTTT,CATRGQLNTEAFF
TRBV6-6,-,few,TRBJ1-2,TGTGCCAGCAGCCAAGGGGGGCGAAACTATGGCTACACCTTC,CASSQGGRNYGYTF
TRBV7-8,TRBD1,few,TRBJ2-3,TGTGCCAGCAGCTTGCGGACAGGGGCAACAGATACGCAGTATTTT,CASSLRTGATDTQYF
TRBV4-1,TRBD1,-,TRBJ2-3,TGCGCCAGCAGCCAAGTGGGACAGGGGAGCACAGATACGCAGTATTTT,CASSQVGQGSTDTQYF
TRBV28,TRBD1,-,TRBJ1-5,TGTGCCAGCAGTTTCGGACAGGCCTCGGTTCAGCCCCAGCATTTT,CASSFGQASVQPQHF
TRBV5-1,-,few,TRBJ2-6,TGCGCCAGCAGCTTATATGGGGCCAACGTCCTGACTTTC,CASSLYGANVLTF
TRBV5-4,TRBD1,-,TRBJ2-2,TGTGCCAGCAGCGACCAGACAGGGATCAAAATGAACACCGGGGAGCTGTTTTTT,CASSDQTGIKMNTGELFF
TRBV2,TRBD1,-,TRBJ1-1,TGTGCCAGCAGTGAAGAGGGGGCAGGGACTGAAGCTTTCTTT,CASSEEGAGTEAFF
TRBV10-3,-,-,TRBJ1-4,TGTGCCATCAGTGAGTCGGCGGCCCGGGAGGAAAAACTGTTTTTT,CAISESAAREEKLFF
TRBV28,TRBD2,-,TRBJ2-1,TGTGCCAGCAGTACCGGGACTAGCGGGAAGAACTACAATGAGCAGTTCTTC,CASSTGTSGKNYNEQFF
TRBV7-2,-,few,TRBJ2-1,TGTGCCAGCAGCTTAGCGCCTAATGAGCAGTTCTTC,CASSLAPNEQFF
TRBV27,TRBD2,few,TRBJ2-2,TGTGCCAGCATCGATAGCGGGAAGGGGACCGGGGAGCTGTTTTTT,CASIDSGKGTGELFF
TRBV2,TRBD1,-,TRBJ1-5,TGTGCCAGCAGGAGGACAGGCGAAGGGCAGCCCCAGCATTTT,CASRRTGEGQPQHF
TRBV5-1,TRBD1,few,TRBJ2-7,TGCGCCAGCAGCCGCACAGGGGCCTACGAGCAGTACTTC,CASSRTGAYEQYF
TRBV6-1,-,few,TRBJ1-1,TGTGCCAGCAGTGAAACTGAAGCTTTCTTT,CASSETEAFF
TRBV5-4,TRBD1,few,TRBJ1-1,TGTGCCAGCAGCTTGGGGGCCGGGACAGCGAACACTGAAGCTTTCTTT,CASSLGAGTANTEAFF
TRBV7-9,-,few,TRBJ2-7,TGTGCCAGCAGCTTAGGGACAGGGAGGGGGACTGCCCGTTCCTACGAGCAGTACTTC,CASSLGTGRGTARSYEQYF
TRBV11-3,TRBD2,-,TRBJ2-7,TGTGCCAGCAGCCCGCGGGCGGGAGGCTCCTACGAGCAGTACTTC,CASSPRAGGSYEQYF
TRBV5-1,TRBD1,few,TRBJ1-5,TGCGCCAGCAGCTTCACAGGGGGGAATCAGCCCCAGCATTTT,CASSFTGGNQPQHF
TRBV29-1,-,-,TRBJ1-1,TGCAGCCCCCCCGAGGAAAACACTGAAGCTTTCTTT,CSPPEENTEAFF
TRBV18,-,-,TRBJ1-1,TGTGCCAGCTCAGCCAATCAGAACACTGAAGCTTTCTTT,CASSANQNTEAFF
TRBV7-9,-,-,TRBJ2-1,TGTGCCAGCAGCTCAAGGGGGTACGAGCAGTTCTTC,CASSSRGYEQFF
TRBV27,TRBD1,-,TRBJ1-1,TGTGCCAGCAGTTTAAACAGGGGAGACACTGAAGCTTTCTTT,CASSLNRGDTEAFF
TRBV27,TRBD2,-,TRBJ2-2,TGTGCCAGCAGTGCAGCGGGGGAGATTCTCGGGGAGCTGTTTTTT,CASSAAGEILGELFF
TRBV25-1,TRBD1,-,TRBJ2-5,TGTGCCAGCAGAAGACAGGGGATGGAGACCCAGTACTTC,CASRRQGMETQYF
TRBV5-1,TRBD1,few,TRBJ2-1,TGCGCCAGCAGCATCCGACAGGGGGCTTCGCGCGGGAGTGGCAATGAGCAGTTCTTC,CASSIRQGASRGSGNEQFF
TRBV7-6,-,-,TRBJ2-3,TGTGCCAGCAGCTTATTCGGGTATACGCAGTATTTT,CASSLFGYTQYF
TRBV10-1,-,-,TRBJ2-5,TGCGCCAGCAGGGCCTCAGGGCAAGAGACCCAGTACTTC,CASRASGQETQYF
TRBV5-8,-,-,TRBJ1-1,TGTGCCAGCAGCTTCAGAATTGAAGCTTTCTTT,CASSFRIEAFF
TRBV5-1,-,-,TRBJ2-5,TGCGCCAGCAGCTTGAAGGGAGATTTCGGAGAGGCCCAGTACTTC,CASSLKGDFGEAQYF
TRBV28,TRBD1,few,TRBJ1-2,TGTGCCAGCAGTCCGGGACAGGGGAATGGCTACACCTTC,CASSPGQGNGYTF
TRBV21-1,-,-,TRBJ2-3,TGTGCCAGCAGCAAAGTTCCGGGGGTGGGGACGCAGTATTTT,CASSKVPGVGTQYF
TRBV7-8,TRBD1,-,TRBJ2-1,TGTGCCAGCAGCCCCGGACAGGGGGCAGTGGATGAGCAGTTCTTC,CASSPGQGAVDEQFF
TRBV6-5,-,few,TRBJ1-2,TGTGCCAGCAGTCCCTCTAACACCCGCTATGGCTACACCTTC,CASSPSNTRYGYTF
TRBV6-6,TRBD1,few,TRBJ1-2,TGTGCCAGCAGTTACTCGACGGACAGGGTGTCGTATGGCTACACCTTC,CASSYSTDRVSYGYTF
TRBV27,-,few,TRBJ2-2,TGTGCCAGCAGTTACCAAGTGAACACCGGGGAGCTGTTTTTT,CASSYQVNTGELFF
TRBV6-1,-,-,TRBJ1-1,TGTGCCAGCAGAGGACAGCCTACAGGCGCTGAAGCTTTCTTT,CASRGQPTGAEAFF
TRBV27,-,-,TRBJ2-3,TGTGCCAGCAGTTTACTGGGTGATACGCAGTATTTT,CASSLLGDTQYF
TRBV5-6,TRBD1,-,TRBJ1-5,TGTGCCAGCAGCCTGAAAGGGACAGTGGGTGGGCCCCAGCATTTT,CASSLKGTVGGPQHF
TRBV7-9,TRBD1,few,TRBJ1-2,TGTGCCAGCAGCTTCGATCGGACAGGACTCTATGGCTACACCTTC,CASSFDRTGLYGYTF
TRBV6-6,TRBD1,-,TRBJ1-4,TGTGCCATCAGGGGGGGATCAGCAACTAATGAAAAACTGTTTTTT,CAIRGGSATNEKLFF
TRBV30,-,-,TRBJ1-5,TGTGCCGGAGGGAGGGGGGCCAATCAGCCCCAGCATTTT,CAGGRGANQPQHF
TRBV28,TRBD1,few,TRBJ2-7,TGTGCCAGCAGGGTTAGGACAGGGGGCGCGGGGCAGTACTTC,CASRVRTGGAGQYF
TRBV7-2,TRBD1,few,TRBJ1-3,TGTGCCAGCAGCTTTGGGACAGTCTCTGGAAACACCATATATTTT,CASSFGTVSGNTIYF
TRBV7-3,-,-,TRBJ2-3,TGTGCCAGCAGTCCTTACACAGATACGCAGTATTTT,CASSPYTDTQYF
TRBV7-2,-,few,TRBJ2-1,TGTGCCAGCAGCTTAGATAGGGCAGGGAATGAGCAGTTCTTC,CASSLDRAGNEQFF
TRBV28,TRBD1,few,TRBJ1-3,TGTGCCAGCAGTCCCAGGGGGAGCTCTGGAAACACCATATATTTT,CASSPRGSSGNTIYF
TRBV7-9,-,once,TRBJ2-1,TGTGCCAGCAGCTTGGGTGGGGGTTACAATGAGCAGTTCTTC,CASSLGGGYNEQFF
TRBV6-5,-,-,TRBJ2-7,TGTGCCAGCAGATCTAGCGCAAGCTCCTACGAGCAGTACTTC,CASRSSASSYEQYF